One sample yielded the 32 T cell receptor beta chains listed below, sequenced in a study of cytomegalovirus exposure and HLA in healthy donors. TCRdb's table, derived via immunoSEQ multiplex PCR, lists solely in-frame clones and lacks some. Here the sample spans just under 150,000 clones, roughly 87% being singletons. The material sequenced was PBMCs. The receptors originated from a man between 18 and 29 years old in good health and CMV-seropositive.

This clone was seen only once. V usage is TRBV4-1 and J usage is TRBJ1-2; unclear D gene. This CDR3 region has 15 residues. CDR1 and CDR2 (germline): MGHRA, YSYEKL. V lost 3 bases and J lost 6, with 17 bases in between. The chain's CDR3 is CASSQQDTTRDGYTF. CDR3 nucleotide sequence: TGCGCCAGCAGCCAGCAAGATACCACGAGGGATGGCTACACCTTC.

The chain recombines TRBV7-2 with TRBJ2-1; 10 positions match TRBD2. The CDR3 runs to 15 residues. Looked up from germline, CDR1 is SGHTA and CDR2 is FQGNSA. The junction had 7 bases not matched to a gene; V was cut back by 6 bases and J by 5 bases. The DNA of the CDR3 is TGTGCCAGCAGGGTTCTAGCGGGAGAGAACAATGAGCAGTTCTTC. It codes for CASRVLAGENNEQFF.

The V and J genes are TRBV29-1 and TRBJ2-3; possibly TRBD2 for D (6 bases). The CDR3 is made up of 13 amino acids. Trimming pared 7 bases from V and 3 bases from J, leaving 14 bases between. CDR1 and CDR2 from the germline V gene are SQVTM and ANQGSEA. CDR3 nucleotides: TGCAGCGCCAGAGGGGCGGGGACAGATACGCAGTATTTT. It specifies CSARGAGTDTQYF.

The chain recombines TRBV5-4 with TRBJ1-6; perhaps TRBD1 as D (6 bases). The germline CDR1 and CDR2 sequences are SGHNT and YYREEE (reference sequence). V lost 0 bases, J lost 6 bases, and 10 bases lay in between. The CDR3 runs to 15 residues. The CDR3 sequence is CASSLDHRVNSPLHF. The CDR3 coding sequence is TGTGCCAGCAGCTTGGATCACAGGGTTAATTCACCCCTCCACTTT.

The V and J genes are TRBV30 and TRBJ2-1; a possible D gene is TRBD2 (6 bases). Germline lookup yields CDR1 GTSNPN and CDR2 SVGIG (reference sequence). Trimming removed 2 bases from V and 13 bases from J, with 15 bases in between. CDR3 size: 12 residues. CDR3 nucleotide sequence: TGTGCCTGGAGTCAAACCCGGGACTCCCAGTTCTTC. This encodes CAWSQTRDSQFF.

This chain uses TRBV11-3 with TRBJ2-3; the match to TRBD1 covers 10 bases. V lost 5 bases and J lost 4; bases outside the gene matches: 3. Germline assignment: CDR1 SGHNT and CDR2 YENEEA. The CDR3 covers 14 residues. The CDR3, as DNA: TGTGCCAGCAGCCGCGGACAGGGGGCAGATACGCAGTATTTT. Protein product: CASSRGQGADTQYF.

The chain is built from TRBV2 and TRBJ2-3, with D perhaps TRBD2 (6 bases). The ends were cut back, 2 bases at V and 1 base at J, with 7 bases in the middle. This CDR3 has 14 amino acids. In germline, CDR1 is SNHLY, CDR2 FYNNEI. The CDR3, as DNA: TGTGCCAGCAGTGAAACGGGGGGCACAGATACGCAGTATTTT. Amino acid sequence: CASSETGGTDTQYF.

The rearrangement joins TRBV11-2 to TRBJ1-2, with 8 bases aligning to TRBD1. V gave up 4 bases and J gave up 8 bases; unmatched junction bases: 6. The CDR3 is made up of 13 amino acids. The germline gives CDR1 SGHAT, CDR2 FQNNGV. CDR3 DNA sequence: TGTGCCAGCAGCTCCCGACAGGGGAAAGGCTACACCTTC. As protein: CASSSRQGKGYTF.

V is TRBV7-9 and J is TRBJ2-7, with 7 bases fitting TRBD2. From germline, CDR1 is SEHNR and CDR2 FQNEAQ (reference sequence). Trimming at V came to 4 bases and at J to 6 bases, leaving 9 bases not matched to a gene. The CDR3 is made up of 14 amino acids. CDR3 protein: CASSSQKGGGEQYF. CDR3 nucleotides: TGTGCCAGCAGCTCCCAGAAAGGCGGGGGCGAGCAGTACTTC.

The V gene is TRBV7-9, the J gene TRBJ2-2; 7 bases fit TRBD2. The length of the CDR3 is 17 residues. Germline V CDR1 and CDR2: SEHNR, FQNEAQ (reference sequence). The V and J ends lost 7 bases and 1 base, in that order; junction bases with no gene match: 12. The CDR3 loop reads CASIKGVKRENTGELFF. The CDR3 DNA reads as TGTGCCAGCATCAAAGGCGTAAAGCGGGAGAACACCGGGGAGCTGTTTTTT. Filled out from reference TRBV7-9 and TRBJ2-2, the complete variable domain reads DTGVSQNPRHKITKRGQNVTFRCDPISEHNRLYWYRQTLGQGPEFLTYFQNEAQLEKSRLLSDRFSAERPKGSFSTLEIQRTEQGDSAMYLCASIKGVKRENTGELFFGEGSRLTVL.

The chain employs TRBV5-1 and TRBJ2-5; a possible D gene is TRBD2 (5 bases). This CDR3 has 13 amino acids. Germline-derived CDR1 and CDR2 are SGHRS and YFSETQ. With 4 bases removed from V and 3 bases from J, the gap between germline ends came to 10 bases. The CDR3 sequence: CASSLRTEETQYF. The CDR3 nucleotides are TGCGCCAGCAGCCTGCGGACTGAAGAGACCCAGTACTTC.

The gene calls are TRBV6-5 and TRBJ1-5; D call uncertain. Per the germline V gene, CDR1 is MNHEY and CDR2 is SVGAGI. V was pared by 2 bases and J by 6 bases, with 8 bases between. This CDR3 spans 13 amino acids. CDR3 nucleotide sequence: TGTGCCAGCAGTTACGTGTCGGGTCAGCCCCAGCATTTT. Protein product: CASSYVSGQPQHF.

This clone was detected ten times or more. The sample contains more than one DNA sequence encoding this CDR3. V usage is TRBV7-9 and J usage is TRBJ1-3; D remains ambiguous. This CDR3 spans 15 amino acids. CDR1 SEHNR and CDR2 FQNEAQ come from the germline V gene (reference sequence). The ends were cut back, 1 base at V and 4 bases at J, with 11 bases in the middle. CDR3 in DNA: TGTGCCAGCAGCTTAGGAGGGTATGGAGGAAACACCATATATTTT. It is translated as CASSLGGYGGNTIYF.

The rearrangement joins TRBV5-5 to TRBJ2-7, with TRBD1 matching over 7 bases. Germline values: CDR1 SGHKS, CDR2 YYEKEE (reference sequence). Trimming removed 0 bases from V and 3 bases from J; junction bases left unmatched: 12. The CDR3 loop spans 17 amino acids. CDR3 in amino acids: CASSLGGGRGQFYEQYF. The CDR3 region has the DNA TGTGCCAGCAGCTTGGGTGGAGGCCGGGGACAGTTCTACGAGCAGTACTTC.

CDR3 DNA sequence: TGTGCCAGCAGCCTACAGAGCCACTCTGGAAACACCATATATTTT. Translation gives CASSLQSHSGNTIYF. The rearrangement uses TRBV5-6 and TRBJ1-3, with unresolved D. This CDR3 is built from 15 residues. V lost 4 bases, J lost 0 bases, and 11 bases lay in between. Germline-derived CDR1 and CDR2 are SGHDT and YYEEEE.

The J gene is TRBJ1-1, the V gene TRBV28; 7 positions match TRBD1. After removal of 7 bases from V and 9 bases from J, the junction contained 5 bases not matched to a gene. Germline CDR1 and CDR2: MDHEN and SYDVKM. The CDR3 is made up of 11 amino acids. CDR3 sequence reads: CASTQTGKAFF. The DNA of the CDR3 is TGTGCCAGCACCCAGACAGGGAAAGCTTTCTTT.

A single count supports this clone. The V gene is TRBV11-3, the J gene TRBJ2-3, with D maybe TRBD1 (5 bases). V was shortened by 5 bases and J by 7 bases, with 19 bases between the two germline ends. The CDR3 covers 15 residues. The germline V gene encodes CDR1 SGHNT and CDR2 YENEEA. The CDR3 region is CASSHAGRARNTQYF. CDR3 bases: TGTGCCAGCAGCCACGCAGGGCGAGCCCGGAATACGCAGTATTTT.

V usage is TRBV21-1 and J usage is TRBJ2-7; TRBD1 reflects the table's D call only, with no check against the DNA. TRBV21-1 is assigned pseudogene status. This CDR3 has 13 amino acids. CDR3 amino acids: CASNRGRSYEQYF. The CDR3 nucleotides read TGTGCCAGCAACAGGGGGCGATCCTACGAGCAGTACTTC.

This clone was counted a few times. This rearrangement joins TRBV5-4 to TRBJ1-2; D gene uncertain. The CDR3 spans 14 residues. The germline gives CDR1 SGHNT, CDR2 YYREEE (reference sequence). Trimming took off 1 base at V and 3 bases at J, with 10 bases between the two ends. The CDR3: CASSLSAGDYGYTF. CDR3 coding DNA: TGTGCCAGCAGCTTGTCAGCCGGGGACTATGGCTACACCTTC.

The V gene is TRBV2, the J gene TRBJ1-1, with a weak D call TRBD1 (5 bases). The germline V gene has CDR1 SNHLY and CDR2 FYNNEI. There are 16 residues in the CDR3. The ends were cut back, 3 bases at V and 2 bases at J, with 16 bases in the middle. The chain's CDR3 is CASSDMGGAPNTEAFF. The DNA for the CDR3 is TGTGCCAGCAGTGATATGGGAGGGGCTCCTAACACTGAAGCTTTCTTT. The full variable domain, its missing parts supplied by reference TRBV2 and TRBJ1-1, is EPEVTQTPSHQVTQMGQEVILRCVPISNHLYFYWYRQILGQKVEFLVSFYNNEISEKSEIFDDQFSVERPDGSNFTLKIRSTKLEDSAMYFCASSDMGGAPNTEAFFGQGTRLTVV.

The chain couples TRBV15 to TRBJ1-5; D is unclear. V lost 0 bases to trimming and J lost 0 bases, with 9 bases between them. This CDR3 spans 16 amino acids. The germline CDR1 and CDR2 sequences are LNHNV and YYDKDF (reference sequence). The DNA for the CDR3 is TGTGCCACCAGCAGAGATTCGGTTTATAGCAATCAGCCCCAGCATTTT. Translating gives CATSRDSVYSNQPQHF.

The chain joins TRBV27 to TRBJ2-5; 7 nucleotides agree with TRBD1. The germline gives CDR1 MNHEY, CDR2 SMNVEV (reference sequence). The CDR3 consists of 14 residues. J was trimmed by 5 bases and V by 7 bases; bases with no gene match: 10. The CDR3 DNA sequence: TGTGCCAGCATTCACTACAGGGGTGGGGAGACCCAGTACTTC. Protein: CASIHYRGGETQYF.

The chain has TRBV4-2 and TRBJ2-7, with 7 bases aligning to TRBD1. CDR1 is LGHNA and CDR2 is YNFKEQ in the germline V gene. The J segment lost 3 bases and the V segment lost 4 bases, leaving 9 bases of the junction unmatched. The CDR3 sequence is 15 residues long. The CDR3 sequence: CASSRGTADNYEQYF. CDR3 DNA: TGTGCCAGCAGCCGAGGGACAGCGGATAACTACGAGCAGTACTTC.

Turning to this clone: Sequence at one end of the junction differs from germline and may be a read error. The rearrangement links TRBV18 to TRBJ1-4; a possible D gene is TRBD1 (6 bases). The length of the CDR3 is 14 residues. The germline V gene has CDR1 KGHSH and CDR2 LQKENI. This CDR3 is CASSPQQGVEKLFF. The CDR3 coding sequence is TGTGCCAGCTCGCCACAACAGGGTGTTGAAAAACTGTTTTTT.

This chain joins TRBV6-4 and TRBJ2-2; the match to TRBD1 covers 8 bases. Germline V gene data show CDR1 as MRHNA and CDR2 as SNTAGT. CDR3 length equals 14 residues. With 8 bases clipped from V and 1 base from J, the junction kept 3 bases outside the gene matches. The CDR3 DNA is TGTGCCAGCGGAGGACAGGGGAACACCGGGGAGCTGTTTTTT. Protein product: CASGGQGNTGELFF.

This clone was seen once. V usage is TRBV13 and J usage is TRBJ2-5; TRBD2 might be the D (6 bases). Germline V lookup: CDR1 PRHDT, CDR2 FYEKMQ (reference sequence). This CDR3 region has 13 residues. V lost 3 bases to trimming and J lost 4 bases, with 9 bases between them. The CDR3: CASSFLASETQYF. The CDR3 DNA reads TGTGCCAGCAGCTTCCTAGCGTCAGAGACCCAGTACTTC.

The CDR3 DNA is TGTGCCAGCAGCGTCCAAGGGGCTAACACTGAAGCTTTCTTT. This encodes CASSVQGANTEAFF. V usage is TRBV7-9 and J usage is TRBJ1-1, with a possible D match to TRBD1 (5 bases). V dropped 5 bases and J dropped 2 bases, with 12 bases sitting between them. Germline assignment: CDR1 SEHNR and CDR2 FQNEAQ (reference sequence). This CDR3 is 14 amino acids long.

V gene TRBV5-1 combines with J gene TRBJ2-3, with 8 positions matching TRBD2. CDR3 length equals 19 residues. The V and J ends lost 9 bases and 2 bases, in that order; junction bases with no gene match: 23. Germline CDR1 is SGHRS and CDR2 is YFSETQ. This CDR3 is CAINRLTSGGGLDTDTQYF. DNA for the CDR3: TGCGCCATCAATCGCCTTACTAGCGGAGGGGGTCTAGACACAGATACGCAGTATTTT.

This chain joins TRBV2 and TRBJ1-4; the D gene is possibly TRBD1 (5 bases). Trimming pared 6 bases from V and 7 bases from J, leaving 15 bases between. The CDR3 runs 14 residues. CDR1 is SNHLY and CDR2 is FYNNEI in the germline V gene. This CDR3 reads CASSPRGGVEKLFF. The CDR3 DNA is TGTGCCAGCAGCCCCCGGGGAGGGGTTGAAAAACTGTTTTTT.

The V gene is TRBV5-1, the J gene TRBJ2-7; 7 nucleotides align to TRBD2. The CDR3 contains 14 residues. Germline V gene sequence: CDR1 SGHRS, CDR2 YFSETQ. The V segment lost 2 bases and the J segment 5 bases; nucleotides outside the gene matches: 7. In nucleotides, the CDR3 is TGCGCCAGCAGCTTCTTAGCGGGCGAGGACGAGCAGTACTTC. This gives the protein CASSFLAGEDEQYF.

This chain uses TRBV6-5 with TRBJ1-1; D remains unclear. The CDR3 has 11 residues. The ends were cut back, 8 bases at V and 3 bases at J, with 7 bases in the middle. Germline V gene sequence: CDR1 MNHEY, CDR2 SVGAGI. The CDR3 region is CASGTHTEAFF. In nucleotides, the CDR3 is TGTGCCAGCGGCACCCACACTGAAGCTTTCTTT.

As regards this clone: A much larger clone differs by one base, so this may be a read error. The chain employs TRBV6-4 and TRBJ2-3, with 12 bases matching TRBD1. Trimming cost V 2 bases and J 4 bases; bases outside gene matches: 1. CDR1 and CDR2 from the germline V gene are MRHNA and SNTAGT. The CDR3 extends over 15 amino acids. The CDR3, as DNA: TGTGCCAGCAGTGACGGGACAGGGGGCTCAGATACGCAGTATTTT. Translated, it gives CASSDGTGGSDTQYF.